This T cell receptor (beta chain) was retrieved from a study of patients and donors after allogeneic stem cell transplantation. From the RT-PCR reads, TCRdb called clonotypes with MiXCR, one entry per CDR3 protein. The sample lists tens of thousands of distinct CDR3 sequences, around 48% occurring once. The CDR3 extends over 12 amino acids. V gave up 4 bases and J gave up 4 bases, with 8 bases separating them. Germline V CDR1 and CDR2: SQVTM, ANQGSEA. There are a few counts of this clonotype. The source material was blood, either unsorted or a sorted T cell fraction (not recorded which). This clonotype was obtained from a human donor who was either an allogeneic HSCT recipient or a stem cell or donor lymphocyte infusion donor (not recorded which). It is not recorded whose cells these are; they may come from a transplant donor. This chain links TRBV29-1 with TRBJ1-5; no reliable D call. The CDR3 region is CSVANRNQPQHF. The CDR3 DNA reads TGCAGCGTTGCTAATCGAAATCAGCCCCAGCATTTT. The full variable domain, rest sourced from reference TRBV29-1 and TRBJ1-5, is SAVISQKPSRDICQRGTSLTIQCQVDSQVTMMFWYRQQPGQSLTLIATANQGSEATYESGFVIDKFPISRPNLTFSTLTVSNMSPEDSSIYLCSVANRNQPQHFGDGTRLSIL.